The table lists the clone carrying this T cell receptor (beta chain) with a few counts. The entry originates in a study of blood T cell repertoires in COVID-19. The overall study: Samples of COVID-19 (acute and convalescent) were obtained from the United States, Italy and Spain.

Data came from immunoSEQ multiplex PCR; TCRdb stores just in-frame clones and leaves some out. The sample consists of about 190,000 clones, 88% of them appearing once. V lost 6 bases, J lost 0 bases, and 11 bases stayed unmatched. CDR3 length: 18 amino acids. The sequence came from a woman aged 40 to 55 who had recovered from COVID-19. Sequencing was performed on peripheral blood. V and J are TRBV23-1 and TRBJ1-4; 9 bases are shared with TRBD1. TRBV23-1 is flagged as an ORF with uncertain function. This CDR3 reads CASRGTGRGFATNEKLFF. As DNA, the CDR3 is TGCGCCAGCAGGGGGACAGGGAGGGGATTTGCAACTAATGAAAAACTGTTTTTT.